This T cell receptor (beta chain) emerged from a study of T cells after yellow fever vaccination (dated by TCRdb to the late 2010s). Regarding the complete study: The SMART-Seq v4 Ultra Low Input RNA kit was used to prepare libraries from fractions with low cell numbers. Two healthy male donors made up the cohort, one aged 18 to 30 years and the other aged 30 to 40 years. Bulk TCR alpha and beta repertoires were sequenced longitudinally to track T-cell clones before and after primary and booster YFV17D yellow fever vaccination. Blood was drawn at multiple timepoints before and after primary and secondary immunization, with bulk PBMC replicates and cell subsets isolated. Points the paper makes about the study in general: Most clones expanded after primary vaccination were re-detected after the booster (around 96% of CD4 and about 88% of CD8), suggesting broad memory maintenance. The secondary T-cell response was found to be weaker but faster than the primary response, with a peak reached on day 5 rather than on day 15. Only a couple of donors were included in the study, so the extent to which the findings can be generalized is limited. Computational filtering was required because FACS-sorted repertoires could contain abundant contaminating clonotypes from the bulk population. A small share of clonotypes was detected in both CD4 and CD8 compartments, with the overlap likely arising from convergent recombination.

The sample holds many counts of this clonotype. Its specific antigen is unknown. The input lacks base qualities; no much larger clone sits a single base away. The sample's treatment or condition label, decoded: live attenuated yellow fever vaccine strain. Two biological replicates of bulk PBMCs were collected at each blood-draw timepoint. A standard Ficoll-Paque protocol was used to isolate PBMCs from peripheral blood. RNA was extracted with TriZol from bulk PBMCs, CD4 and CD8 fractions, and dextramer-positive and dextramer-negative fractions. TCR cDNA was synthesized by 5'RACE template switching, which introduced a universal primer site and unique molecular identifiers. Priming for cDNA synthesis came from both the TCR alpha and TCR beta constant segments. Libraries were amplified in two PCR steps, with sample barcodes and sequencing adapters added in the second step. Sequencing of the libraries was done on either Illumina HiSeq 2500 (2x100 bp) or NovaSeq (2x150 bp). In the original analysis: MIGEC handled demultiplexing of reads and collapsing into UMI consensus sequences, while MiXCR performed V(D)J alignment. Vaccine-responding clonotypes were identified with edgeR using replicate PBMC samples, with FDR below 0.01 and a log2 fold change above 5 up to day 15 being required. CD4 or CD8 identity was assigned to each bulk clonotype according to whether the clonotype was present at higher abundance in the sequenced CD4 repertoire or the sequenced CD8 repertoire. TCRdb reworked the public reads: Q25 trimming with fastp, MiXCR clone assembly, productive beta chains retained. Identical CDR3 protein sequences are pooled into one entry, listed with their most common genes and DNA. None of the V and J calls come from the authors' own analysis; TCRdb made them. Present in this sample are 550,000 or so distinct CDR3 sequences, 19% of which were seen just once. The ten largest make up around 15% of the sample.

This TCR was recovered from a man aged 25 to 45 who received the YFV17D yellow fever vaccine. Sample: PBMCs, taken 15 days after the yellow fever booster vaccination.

The CDR3 amino acid sequence is: CSARLAGRNTGELFF. The base sequence is TGCAGTGCACGACTAGCGGGGAGGAACACCGGGGAGCTGTTTTTT. The chain uses TRBV20-1 and TRBJ2-2; TRBD2 fits 11 bases in the junction. Including the terminal cysteine and phenylalanine, the CDR3 comprises 15 residues. Only CDR3 DNA is held: 45 bases, read in frame from base 1. Looking up the germline V gene (reference sequence) yields CDR1 DFQATT and CDR2 SNEGSKA. Germline trimming: 6 bases from V, 1 base from J; junction bases outside gene matches: 4.